This T cell receptor beta chain was observed in a study of technical replicates of blood from several donors (TCRdb year 2017). The CDR3 contains 16 residues, cysteine and phenylalanine counted. The CDR3 DNA has 48 bases and is translated from base 1. CDR1 is given as SGHAT and CDR2 as FQNNGV, both from the germline V gene. V trim: 5 bases; J trim: 4 bases; unmatched bases: 11. The library was prepared using the immunoSEQ multiplex PCR assay. The table was pulled from immuneACCESS by TCRdb, which kept in-frame rearrangements only. Such tables lose some clones; where checked, under half of the loss comes from unresolved V genes, and the rest has no known cause. Present in this sample are about 59,000 clones, roughly 97% of which were seen just once. Approximately 0.19% of the sample goes to the ten largest clones. As to this clone: Its antigen is still unknown. No much larger clone is present one base from it, and per-base qualities are unavailable.

The sequence links TRBV11-2 to TRBJ2-1, with TRBD2 identical over 7 junction bases. The TCR comes from a human donor in good health. The sample was T cells isolated from PBMCs. The CDR3 here reads CASSKDGWGGYNEQFF. DNA sequence: TGTGCCAGCAGCAAGGACGGGTGGGGGGGTTACAATGAGCAGTTCTTC.